Below are 20 T cell receptor beta chains sequenced from a single sample in a study of blood T cell repertoires in COVID-19. The assay was immunoSEQ multiplex PCR, and TCRdb's table has in-frame clones only and misses some. The table has some 430,000 clones, about nine tenths seen once; the top ten hold 0.55% to 0.75%. The sample taken for sequencing was PBMCs or T cells enriched from blood (not recorded which). The receptor source for this set is a man between 18 and 35 years old who had recovered from COVID-19.

The V call is TRBV4-1, the J call TRBJ2-5, with D perhaps TRBD2 (6 bases). The V gene lost 0 bases and the J gene lost 5 bases, with 19 bases spanning the gap. CDR3 length: 17 residues. Germline loops: CDR1 MGHRA, CDR2 YSYEKL. CDR3 protein: CASSQDLGPGSVETQYF. CDR3 coding DNA: TGCGCCAGCAGCCAAGATCTTGGGCCCGGGAGTGTGGAGACCCAGTACTTC.

This sequence joins TRBV27 and TRBJ2-1; D is perhaps TRBD2 (6 bases). CDR1 and CDR2 from the germline V gene are MNHEY and SMNVEV (reference sequence). The CDR3 has 15 amino acids. The germline V and J ends were trimmed by 5 bases and 3 bases, with 14 bases remaining between them. The CDR3 DNA sequence: TGTGCCAGCAGTCATACGCGGGAAGACTACAATGAGCAGTTCTTC. It encodes CASSHTREDYNEQFF.

The table lists this clone with a few counts. V and J are TRBV5-5 and TRBJ1-5; D may be TRBD1 (5 bases). Per the germline V gene, CDR1 is SGHKS and CDR2 is YYEKEE (reference sequence). This CDR3 is built from 13 residues. Trimming removed 3 bases at V and 9 bases at J, with 13 bases between. The CDR3 sequence is CASSSSPGGPQHF. The CDR3 coding sequence is TGTGCCAGCAGCTCCTCCCCGGGGGGGCCCCAGCATTTT.

The V and J genes are TRBV4-1 and TRBJ1-5; 12 positions match TRBD1. CDR3 length equals 15 residues. CDR1 MGHRA and CDR2 YSYEKL come from the germline V gene. With V trimmed by 3 bases and J by 4 bases, 1 base remained unmatched. CDR3 in amino acids: CASSQGQGANQPQHF. In DNA, the CDR3 is TGCGCCAGCAGCCAGGGACAGGGGGCGAATCAGCCCCAGCATTTT.

In DNA, the CDR3 is TGTGCCAGCAGCTCGTTGAATCAGCCCCAGCATTTT. It yields the protein CASSSLNQPQHF. The chain uses TRBV7-9 and TRBJ1-5, with D unresolved. The length of the CDR3 is 12 residues. Germline CDR1 SEHNR, CDR2 FQNEAQ (reference sequence). Trimming pared 4 bases from V and 4 bases from J, leaving 5 bases between.

This clone was observed a handful of times. The genes are TRBV27 and TRBJ2-2; D call uncertain. Germline assignment: CDR1 MNHEY and CDR2 SMNVEV (reference sequence). V was pared by 5 bases and J by 4 bases, with 14 bases between. The CDR3 spans 15 residues. CDR3 in DNA: TGTGCCAGCAGTCCCCAACTCCTTAGCACCGGGGAGCTGTTTTTT. This codes for CASSPQLLSTGELFF.

This clone has only a few counts. The chain joins TRBV27 to TRBJ1-5; D call uncertain. Per the germline V gene, CDR1 is MNHEY and CDR2 is SMNVEV (reference sequence). Trimming shortened V by 2 bases and J by 7 bases, and 12 bases separated the two germline ends. CDR3 length: 14 residues. The DNA for the CDR3 is TGTGCCAGCAGTTTAGAGGGAGGGTTCCAGCCCCAGCATTTT. As protein: CASSLEGGFQPQHF.

V is TRBV2 and J is TRBJ1-1, with D uncertain. The CDR3 loop spans 12 amino acids. V was pared by 3 bases and J by 11 bases, with 13 bases between. Looked up from germline, CDR1 is SNHLY and CDR2 is FYNNEI. The CDR3 spells CASSDRRAGAFF. CDR3 nucleotide sequence: TGTGCCAGCAGTGATAGGAGGGCCGGGGCTTTCTTT.

V is TRBV5-1 and J is TRBJ2-3; weak D call: TRBD2 (5 bases). CDR1 SGHRS and CDR2 YFSETQ come from the germline V gene. The CDR3 length is 13 residues. V was pared by 2 bases and J by 5 bases, with 9 bases between. The CDR3, as DNA: TGCGCCAGCAGCTTTAGCGAGGGAGATACGCAGTATTTT. Translation: CASSFSEGDTQYF. Together with reference TRBV5-1 and TRBJ2-3, the CDR3 gives the full variable domain: KAGVTQTPRYLIKTRGQQVTLSCSPISGHRSVSWYQQTPGQGLQFLFEYFSETQRNKGNFPGRFSGRQFSNSRSEMNVSTLELGDSALYLCASSFSEGDTQYFGPGTRLTVL.

The J gene is TRBJ1-4, the V gene TRBV7-3; a weak D match, TRBD1 (5 bases). CDR1 is SGHTA and CDR2 is FQGTGA in the germline V gene. Trimming removed 5 bases from V and 0 bases from J, with 10 bases in between. The CDR3 is 15 residues long. The CDR3 region is CASSPGGSTNEKLFF. The CDR3 region has the DNA TGTGCCAGCAGCCCGGGGGGTTCAACTAATGAAAAACTGTTTTTT.

The CDR3 bases are TGCAGCGCTCAGGGGGCAGGTCAGCCCCAGCATTTT. Protein product: CSAQGAGQPQHF. The rearrangement links TRBV29-1 to TRBJ1-5; 8 bases agree with TRBD1. The CDR3 is 12 amino acids. The V and J ends lost 7 bases and 6 bases, in that order; junction bases with no gene match: 5. The germline CDR1 and CDR2 sequences are SQVTM and ANQGSEA.

The chain employs TRBV19 and TRBJ1-6; D is ambiguous. The CDR3 totals 15 residues. Trimming removed 1 base from V and 2 bases from J, with 6 bases in between. Germline CDR1 LNHDA, CDR2 SQIVND (reference sequence). CDR3 residues: CASSIVATYNSPLHF. The CDR3 DNA is TGTGCCAGTAGTATAGTGGCAACCTATAATTCACCCCTCCACTTT. The entire variable domain, with the rest obtained from reference TRBV19 and TRBJ1-6, is as follows: DGGITQSPKYLFRKEGQNVTLSCEQNLNHDAMYWYRQDPGQGLRLIYYSQIVNDFQKGDIAEGYSVSREKKESFPLTVTSAQKNPTAFYLCASSIVATYNSPLHFGNGTRLTVT.

J is TRBJ1-5 and V is TRBV14, with a possible D match to TRBD1 (5 bases). Germline CDR1 reads SGHDN; CDR2 reads FVKESK. The CDR3 runs to 17 residues. The ends were cut back, 3 bases at V and 0 bases at J, with 15 bases in the middle. The DNA of the CDR3 is TGTGCCAGCAGCCACCTTTACAGGCCCTCTAGCAATCAGCCCCAGCATTTT. This sequence encodes CASSHLYRPSSNQPQHF.

The J gene is TRBJ2-1, the V gene TRBV27, with a possible D match to TRBD2 (5 bases). CDR1 and CDR2 (germline): MNHEY, SMNVEV (reference sequence). This CDR3 comprises 16 residues. V was trimmed by 2 bases and J by 9 bases, leaving 20 bases between them. This chain's CDR3 is CASSLRAPDLGSEQFF. DNA of the CDR3: TGTGCCAGCAGTTTAAGGGCTCCGGACTTAGGTTCTGAGCAGTTCTTC.

This clone was recorded only once. This rearrangement joins TRBV11-2 to TRBJ1-2; weak D call: TRBD1 (5 bases). Germline V lookup: CDR1 SGHAT, CDR2 FQNNGV. The germline V and J ends were trimmed by 0 bases and 5 bases, with 10 bases remaining between them. This CDR3 contains 14 residues. As DNA, the CDR3 is TGTGCCAGCAGCTTAGATTCGACAGTATATGGCTACACCTTC. This gives the protein CASSLDSTVYGYTF.

The table lists this clone with a few counts. The chain carries TRBV12-3 or TRBV12-4 and TRBJ2-2; D remains unclear. There are 12 residues in the CDR3. V lost 5 bases and J 5 bases, leaving 6 bases between the germline ends. CDR3 protein: CASSTVTGELFF. CDR3 in DNA: TGTGCCAGCAGTACAGTAACCGGGGAGCTGTTTTTT.

This clone appeared a single time. The V and J genes are TRBV27 and TRBJ1-6; D is ambiguous. Looked up from germline, CDR1 is MNHEY and CDR2 is SMNVEV (reference sequence). This CDR3 is built from 13 residues. Trimming pared 5 bases from V and 9 bases from J, leaving 11 bases between. The CDR3, as DNA: TGTGCCAGCAGTCCGGGGTCGAGTTCACCCCTCCACTTT. It is translated as CASSPGSSSPLHF.

The chain links TRBV7-2 to TRBJ1-3, with TRBD1 as a possible D gene (5 bases). Trimming removed 3 bases from V and 1 base from J, with 13 bases in between. Germline assignment: CDR1 SGHTA and CDR2 FQGNSA. This CDR3 contains 16 residues. The CDR3 nucleotides read TGTGCCAGCAGCTTTCGGGGCGGGAGGTCTGGAAACACCATATATTTT. Translating gives CASSFRGGRSGNTIYF.

The rearrangement uses TRBV28 and TRBJ1-6, with D uncertain. Germline-derived CDR1 and CDR2 are MDHEN and SYDVKM. The CDR3 loop spans 16 amino acids. Trimming cost V 6 bases and J 10 bases, with 22 bases left between them. In nucleotides, the CDR3 is TGTGCCAGCAGAAGGATATGGGCGCCCGGTCGGTCACCCCTCCACTTT. This codes for CASRRIWAPGRSPLHF.

The chain carries TRBV5-6 and TRBJ2-1, with 7 bases lining up with TRBD2. Germline-derived CDR1 and CDR2 are SGHDT and YYEEEE. V shed 7 bases, J shed 3 bases, and the junction held 7 bases outside the gene matches. The CDR3 is made up of 14 amino acids. The CDR3 bases are TGTGCCAGCCGCGGGAGTACCGACTACAATGAGCAGTTCTTC. This codes for CASRGSTDYNEQFF.